Sequencing of this TCR beta chain was carried out in a study of T cell repertoires in cytomegalovirus infection. As regards this clonotype: One end of the junction varies from germline; a read error may be responsible.

The germline V gene has CDR1 SGHRS and CDR2 YFSETQ. The CDR3 sequence is 12 residues long. Via MiXCR, TCRdb re-called the reads, giving one row per CDR3 protein. The table shows approximately 190,000 distinct CDR3 sequences, with roughly 28% occurring only once. This chain connects TRBV5-1 to TRBJ1-2; D not resolved. The sample was PBMCs. The clonotype originates from a human donor in good health (CMV status not recorded). Some clones in this sample may be carry-over from other donors' samples. CDR3: CAGSPAGRGYTF. The DNA of the CDR3 is TGCGCCGGCAGCCCTGCCGGGCGGGGCTACACCTTC. Drawing the rest from reference TRBV5-1 and TRBJ1-2, the complete variable domain is KAGVTQTPRYLIKTRGQQVTLSCSPISGHRSVSWYQQTPGQGLQFLFEYFSETQRNKGNFPGRFSGRQFSNSRSEMNVSTLELGDSALYLCAGSPAGRGYTFGSGTRLTVV.